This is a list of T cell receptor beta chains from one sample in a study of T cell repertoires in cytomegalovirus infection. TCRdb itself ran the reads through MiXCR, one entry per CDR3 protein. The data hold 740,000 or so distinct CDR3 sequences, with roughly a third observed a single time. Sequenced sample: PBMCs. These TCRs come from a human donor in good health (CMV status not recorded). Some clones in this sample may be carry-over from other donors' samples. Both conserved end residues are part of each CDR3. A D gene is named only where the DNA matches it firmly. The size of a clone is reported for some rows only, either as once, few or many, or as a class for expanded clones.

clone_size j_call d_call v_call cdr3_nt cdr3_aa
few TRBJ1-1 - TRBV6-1 TGTGCCATTAAGTCCACGGTGAACACTGAAGCTTTCTTT CAIKSTVNTEAFF
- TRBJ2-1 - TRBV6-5 TGTGCCAGCAGTTCCACCTACGGTGATGAGCAGTTCTTC CASSSTYGDEQFF
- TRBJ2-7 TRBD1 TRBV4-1 TGCGCCAGCAGCCATGGACAGGGGGTGGCCTACGAGCAGTACTTC CASSHGQGVAYEQYF
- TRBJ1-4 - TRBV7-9 TGTGCCAGCAGCTTAACGGGGCTGGGAGAAAAACTGTTTTTT CASSLTGLGEKLFF
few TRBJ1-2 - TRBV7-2 TGTGCCAGCAGCATCGGACACCGGAACTATGGCTACACCTTC CASSIGHRNYGYTF
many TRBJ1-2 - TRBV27 TGTGCCAGCAGTTTATCCGGGACGGGGACACCCTCCTTC CASSLSGTGTPSF
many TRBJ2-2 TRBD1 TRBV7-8 TGTGCCAGCAGCCCACTGGAGGGACAGGGTAACACCGGGGAGCTGTTTTTT CASSPLEGQGNTGELFF
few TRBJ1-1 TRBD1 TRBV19 TGTGCCAGTAGTCCAACAGGGGGCTATACTGAAGCTTTCTTT CASSPTGGYTEAFF
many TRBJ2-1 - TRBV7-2 TGTGCCAGCAGCTCGACCTCTCCTCTGAGCTACAATGAGCAGTTCTTC CASSSTSPLSYNEQFF
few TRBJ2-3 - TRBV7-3 TGTGCCAGCAGCTTAACGTCCAGGAGCACAGATACGCAGTATTTT CASSLTSRSTDTQYF
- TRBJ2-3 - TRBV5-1 TGCGCCAGCAGCTTGGAGACGGGGGAAGCAGATACGCAGTATTTT CASSLETGEADTQYF
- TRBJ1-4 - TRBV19 TGTGCCAGTAGTCCCGAGGGGGCAACTAATGAAAAACTGTTTTTT CASSPEGATNEKLFF
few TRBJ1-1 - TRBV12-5 TGTGCTAGTGGTTTGGTACCCCCCGAAGCTTTCTTT CASGLVPPEAFF
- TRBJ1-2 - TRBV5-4 TGTGCCAGCAGTCCTAGAGACAGCGCGCTTGGCGGATTTGGCTACACCTTC CASSPRDSALGGFGYTF
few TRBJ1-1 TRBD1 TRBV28 TGTGCCAGCAGCCTACGCCGGGGACAGGGACGGACTGAAGCTTTCTTT CASSLRRGQGRTEAFF
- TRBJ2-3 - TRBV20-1 TGCAGTGCAATTGGAGGGACTCATTTTGATACGCAGTATTTT CSAIGGTHFDTQYF
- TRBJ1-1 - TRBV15 TGTGCCACCAGCAGAGATCCGCGGGGCACTGAAGCTTTCTTT CATSRDPRGTEAFF
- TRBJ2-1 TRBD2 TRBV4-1 TGTGCCAGCAGCCAGGAGACTAGCGGACTCAATGAGCAGTTCTTC CASSQETSGLNEQFF
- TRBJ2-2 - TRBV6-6 TGTGCCAGCAGCCGATCCGCCGGGGACGGGAACACCGGGGAGCTGTTTTTT CASSRSAGDGNTGELFF
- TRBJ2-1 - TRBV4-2 TGTGCCAGCAGCCAAGCACAAGGGGAGCAGTTCTTC CASSQAQGEQFF
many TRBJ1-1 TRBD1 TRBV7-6 TGTGCCAGCAGCCGCCGGGACAGGGTGACTGAAGCTTTCTTT CASSRRDRVTEAFF
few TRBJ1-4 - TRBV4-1 TGCGCCAGCGCGGACGCGGGGGCAGGGGAAAAACTGTTTTTT CASADAGAGEKLFF
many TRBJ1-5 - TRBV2 TGTGCCAGCAGTGAACAGGGCGGCAATCAGCCCCAGCATTTT CASSEQGGNQPQHF
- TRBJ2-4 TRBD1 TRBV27 TGTGCCAGCAGCTCAGACAGGGAAAAGGCCAAAAACATTCAGTACTTC CASSSDREKAKNIQYF
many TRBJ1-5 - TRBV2 TGTGCCAGCAGTGAAGGCCGCGCCGTGGGTCAGCCCCAGCATTTT CASSEGRAVGQPQHF
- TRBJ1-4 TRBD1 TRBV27 TGTGCCAGCAGCAGACTACAGGGGAGAGGTGAAAAACTGTTTTTT CASSRLQGRGEKLFF
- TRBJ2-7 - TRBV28 TGTGCCAGCAGTTCCAGCGACGAGCAGTACTTC CASSSSDEQYF
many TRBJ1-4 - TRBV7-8 TGTGCCAGCAGCCGACCCGGGACCTTTGAAAAACTGTTTTTT CASSRPGTFEKLFF
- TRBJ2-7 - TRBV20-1 TGCAGTGCTAGCCGGGACCGAGGTGAAGAGCAGTACTTC CSASRDRGEEQYF
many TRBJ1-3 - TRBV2 TGTGCCAGCAGTGAAAGAGGCTCTGGAAACACCATATATTTT CASSERGSGNTIYF
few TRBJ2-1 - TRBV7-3 TGTGCCAGCAGCTTAACAAAGGGCCCTGGTCCCAATGAGCAGTTCTTC CASSLTKGPGPNEQFF
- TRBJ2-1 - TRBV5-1 TGCGCCAGCAGCTTGGGGGGTGGAGGATTCAATGAGCAGTTCTTC CASSLGGGGFNEQFF
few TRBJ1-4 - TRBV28 TGTGCCAGCAGTCAACACAAACCCAGGGAAAAACTGTTTTTT CASSQHKPREKLFF
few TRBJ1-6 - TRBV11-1 TGTGCCAGCACTTCGTACAGCTCCGATAATTCACCCCTCCACTTT CASTSYSSDNSPLHF
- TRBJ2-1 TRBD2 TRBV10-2 TGCGCCATCAGTGAATTGCGGGGGGGCCCAAGGAATGAGCAGTTCTTC CAISELRGGPRNEQFF
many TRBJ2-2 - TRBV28 TGTGCCAGCAGTTTTCAGGGGAACACCGGGGAGCTGTTTTTT CASSFQGNTGELFF
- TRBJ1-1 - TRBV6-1 TGTGCCAGCAGGATTCCACAGGGCCCGAATGAAGCTTTCTTT CASRIPQGPNEAFF
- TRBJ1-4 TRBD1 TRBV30 TGTGCCTGGATCCCGTTCCAGGGGGGGCACGAAAAACTGTTTTTT CAWIPFQGGHEKLFF
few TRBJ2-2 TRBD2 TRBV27 TGTGCCAGCAGTTTATCGACTAGCGGGGAGGGCGGGGAGCTGTTTTTT CASSLSTSGEGGELFF
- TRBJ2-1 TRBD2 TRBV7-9 TGTGCCAGCAGCTCCGGTGCGGGAGTGGGCAATGAGCAGTTCTTC CASSSGAGVGNEQFF
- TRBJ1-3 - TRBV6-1 TGTGCCAGCAGTGAAGTCCAAGAAGACACCATATATTTT CASSEVQEDTIYF
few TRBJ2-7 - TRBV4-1 TGCGCCAGCAGCCAAGTGGGCCATCCGGGACACCGATCCTACGAGCAGTACTTC CASSQVGHPGHRSYEQYF
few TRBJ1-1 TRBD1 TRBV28 TGTGCCAGCAGTACCAACAGGGGATTGAACACTGAAGCTTTCTTT CASSTNRGLNTEAFF
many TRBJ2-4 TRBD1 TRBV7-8 TGTGCCAGCAGCCCGCTGGACAGGGGGCAAGCCAAAAACATTCAGTACTTC CASSPLDRGQAKNIQYF
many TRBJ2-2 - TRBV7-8 TGTGCCAGCAGCTTAGTTCGAGGAGGGGGAGGAACCGGGGAGCTGTTTTTT CASSLVRGGGGTGELFF
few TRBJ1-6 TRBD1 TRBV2 TGTGCCAGCAGTGAAAGTGGACAGGGGAGTAATTCACCCCTCCACTTT CASSESGQGSNSPLHF
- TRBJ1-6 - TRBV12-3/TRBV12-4 TGTGCCAGCAGCCGACAAGGGTCCAATAATTCACCCCTCCACTTT CASSRQGSNNSPLHF
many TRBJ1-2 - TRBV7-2 TGTGCCAGCAGAGCCGAACAGGGCCCCTACTATGGCTACACCTTC CASRAEQGPYYGYTF
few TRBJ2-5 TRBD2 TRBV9 TGTGCCAGCAGCGTAGGGGTAGCGGGGTTCCTTGGAGAGACCCAGTACTTC CASSVGVAGFLGETQYF
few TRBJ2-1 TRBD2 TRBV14 TGTGCCAGCAGCCGTACACTAGCGGGAGTTGAGCAGTTCTTC CASSRTLAGVEQFF
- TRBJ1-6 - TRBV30 TGTGCCTGGTTGCAGAGCTCCTATAATTCACCCCTCCACTTT CAWLQSSYNSPLHF
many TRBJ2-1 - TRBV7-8 TGTGCCAGCACCCCCCTTGTTCGAGCAGAAGATCCGCAGTTCTTC CASTPLVRAEDPQFF
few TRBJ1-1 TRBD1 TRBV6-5 TGTGCCAGCAGGGAACAGGGGTTTAGGAACACTGAAGCTTTCTTT CASREQGFRNTEAFF
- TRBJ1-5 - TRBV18 TGTGCCAGCTCACCTCGGGGACATAGCAATCAGCCCCAGCATTTT CASSPRGHSNQPQHF
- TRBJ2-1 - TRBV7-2 TGTGCCAGCAGCTCCAGAACAGGGCATGAGCAGTTCTTC CASSSRTGHEQFF
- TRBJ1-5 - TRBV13 TGTGCCAGCAGCCGATCACGCGGCGTGAGTCAGCCCCAGCATTTT CASSRSRGVSQPQHF
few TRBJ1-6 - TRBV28 TGTGCCAGCAGTGACGGACAGACAACCAGAAATTCACCCCTCCACTTT CASSDGQTTRNSPLHF